This T cell receptor (beta chain) was recorded in a study of T cell responses to AZD1222 COVID-19 vaccine. The protocol was immunoSEQ multiplex PCR, while the TCRdb copy is restricted to in-frame clones and leaves out a portion. This sample has 50,000 to 65,000 clones; over 80% occur once, and the top ten carry about 5.7%. This CDR3 contains 16 residues. CDR1 MNHNS and CDR2 SASEGT come from the germline V gene. V was cut by 3 bases and J by 0 bases, with 11 bases left in between. This clonotype was sampled from an adult who received the MenACWY meningococcal vaccine as a control. V gene TRBV6-1 combines with J gene TRBJ1-4; no definite D call. Material: peripheral blood, obtained 28 days after the second dose of the MenACWY control vaccine. CDR3 DNA sequence: TGTGCCAGCAGTGACGTCTGGGCAGCAACTAATGAAAAACTGTTTTTT. Its translation is CASSDVWAATNEKLFF.